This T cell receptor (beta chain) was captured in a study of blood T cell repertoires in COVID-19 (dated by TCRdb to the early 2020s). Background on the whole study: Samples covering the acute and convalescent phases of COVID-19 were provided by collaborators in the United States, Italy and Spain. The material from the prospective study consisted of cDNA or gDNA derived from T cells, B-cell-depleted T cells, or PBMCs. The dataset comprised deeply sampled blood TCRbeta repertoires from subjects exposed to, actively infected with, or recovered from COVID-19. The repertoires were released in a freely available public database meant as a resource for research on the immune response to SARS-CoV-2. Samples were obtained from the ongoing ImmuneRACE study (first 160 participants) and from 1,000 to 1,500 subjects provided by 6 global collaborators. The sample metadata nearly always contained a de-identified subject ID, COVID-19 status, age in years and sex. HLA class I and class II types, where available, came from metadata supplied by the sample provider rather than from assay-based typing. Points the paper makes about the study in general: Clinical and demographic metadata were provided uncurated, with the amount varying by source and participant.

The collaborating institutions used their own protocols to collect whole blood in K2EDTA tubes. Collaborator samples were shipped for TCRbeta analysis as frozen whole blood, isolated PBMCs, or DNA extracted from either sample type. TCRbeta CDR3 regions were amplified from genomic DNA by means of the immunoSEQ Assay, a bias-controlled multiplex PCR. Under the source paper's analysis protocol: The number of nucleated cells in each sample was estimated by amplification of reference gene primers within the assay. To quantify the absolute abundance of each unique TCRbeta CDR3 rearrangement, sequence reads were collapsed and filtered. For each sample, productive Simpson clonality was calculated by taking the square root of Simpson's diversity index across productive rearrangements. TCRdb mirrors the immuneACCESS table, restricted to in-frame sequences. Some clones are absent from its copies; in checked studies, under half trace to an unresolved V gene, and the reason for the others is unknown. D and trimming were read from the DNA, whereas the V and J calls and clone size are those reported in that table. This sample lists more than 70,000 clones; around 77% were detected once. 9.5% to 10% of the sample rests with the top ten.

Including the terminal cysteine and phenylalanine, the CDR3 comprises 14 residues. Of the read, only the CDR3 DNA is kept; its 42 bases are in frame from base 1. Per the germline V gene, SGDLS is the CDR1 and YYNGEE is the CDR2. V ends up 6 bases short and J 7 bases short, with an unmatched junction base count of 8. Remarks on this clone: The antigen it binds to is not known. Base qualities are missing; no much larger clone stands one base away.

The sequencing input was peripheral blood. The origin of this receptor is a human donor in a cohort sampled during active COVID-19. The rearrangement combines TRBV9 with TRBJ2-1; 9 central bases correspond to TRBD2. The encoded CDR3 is CASTRVAGDNEQFF. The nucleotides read TGTGCCAGCACCCGGGTAGCGGGGGATAATGAGCAGTTCTTC.